This is a list of T cell receptor beta chains from one sample in a study of T-cell reconstitution after alpha-beta-depleted transplantation in children. One entry per CDR3 protein, called by TCRdb with MiXCR from the PCR reads. The sample has 300,000 to 400,000 distinct CDR3 sequences, roughly 15% seen once. The specimen comprised PBMCs, mostly from graft donor cells, sampled 360 days after TCRalphabeta/CD19-depleted stem cell transplant. These receptors were taken from a male patient aged 2-15 years who had a stem cell transplant for acute lymphoblastic leukemia, so the T cells may come from the graft donor. Each CDR3 is given without its conserved first and last residue. The D gene is left open where the match is weak. Clone size is not always given. Where it is, it says once, few, many or a class for expanded clones.

size	V	D	J	CDR3
few	TRBV9	.	TRBJ1-1	ASSVEGVNTEAF
many	TRBV27	.	TRBJ2-7	ASSLLGGRFYEQY
.	TRBV5-1	.	TRBJ1-5	ASRVRRGGGTYSNQPQH
few	TRBV28	TRBD2	TRBJ2-1	ASSFPRASGSDEQF
.	TRBV20-1	TRBD2	TRBJ2-3	SVPLTGGPSPFTDTQY
many	TRBV12-3/TRBV12-4	TRBD2	TRBJ2-1	ASRPPTSGRARNEQF
.	TRBV5-1	TRBD1	TRBJ2-7	ASSSPGTGNEQY
.	TRBV15	TRBD1	TRBJ2-1	ATSRAVPGQENEQF
.	TRBV4-3	.	TRBJ1-1	ASSQGVGENTEAF
.	TRBV27	TRBD1	TRBJ2-2	ASSLNSRGRTGELF
many	TRBV12-3/TRBV12-4	TRBD1	TRBJ2-7	ASSLPGGYEQY
.	TRBV9	.	TRBJ1-2	ASSVGRVRDGYT
few	TRBV6-5	TRBD1	TRBJ2-2	ASSYPKLPGQGYSGELF
.	TRBV29-1	TRBD2	TRBJ2-7	SVARTSIYEQY
many	TRBV7-9	.	TRBJ2-3	ASRDIVDTQY